The clone carrying this T cell receptor (beta chain) has more than one count but fewer than ten. Each CDR3 protein is one row after TCRdb ran MiXCR on the RT-PCR reads. This table holds approximately 480,000 distinct CDR3 sequences, roughly 9.8% found once. This entry comes from a study of response to subunit inactivated influenza vaccine. V lost 1 base and J lost 3, with 16 bases in between. CDR3 length: 16 residues. From germline, CDR1 is MNHEY and CDR2 SVGAGI. The sequence was collected from a man in his forties or fifties who received an inactivated influenza vaccine. J is TRBJ2-7 and V is TRBV6-5, with D maybe TRBD1 (6 bases). The material was PBMCs from blood, obtained roughly 45 days after vaccination. CDR3 residues: CASSYLLGQTHYEQYF. DNA for the CDR3: TGTGCCAGCAGTTACTTGTTAGGACAGACCCACTACGAGCAGTACTTC.